This TCR beta chain came from a study of CD4 and CD8 cells across lung adenocarcinoma regions. Donors had localized lung adenocarcinoma, a non-small cell lung cancer. Each CDR3 protein gets one entry after TCRdb re-called the PCR reads with MiXCR. The sample holds around 19,000 distinct CDR3 sequences; roughly half are singletons and the top ten take 20% to 25%. This clonotype turned up a few times. Looked up from germline, CDR1 is MNHNS and CDR2 is SASEGT. The CDR3 spans 13 residues. This sequence was found in a female donor with lung adenocarcinoma. The CD4 and CD8 labels of this study may be unreliable. Sequencing used CD8+ T cells from the center of a lung tumor. This rearrangement joins TRBV6-1 to TRBJ2-5, with D uncertain. With the DNA end fitting TRBJ2-7 better, the J assignment may be wrong. The CDR3 DNA reads as TGTGCCAGCAGCACCCCGACCTCCTACGAGCAGTACTTC. Its protein is CASSTPTSYEQYF.